Listed below are T cell receptor beta chains from one sample, sequenced in a study of T cells in Graves' hyperthyroidism and ophthalmopathy. MiXCR, run by TCRdb on the multiplex PCR reads, gives a single entry per CDR3 protein. The sample records around 560,000 distinct CDR3 sequences, 15% to 20% being singletons. Sequencing input: blood. The receptors derive from a woman younger than 35 with Graves' hyperthyroidism. Both conserved end residues are part of each CDR3. D genes are given only for firm matches. Clone sizes are given selectively: once, few, many, or a class where the clone is expanded.

abundance | j_gene | d_gene | v_gene | CDR3aa | CDR3nt
many | TRBJ2-6 | NA | TRBV7-8 | CASSLEQGWYSGANVLTF | TGTGCCAGCAGCTTAGAACAGGGTTGGTACTCTGGGGCCAACGTCCTGACTTTC
NA | TRBJ2-3 | NA | TRBV4-1 | CASSQKGFTDTQYF | TGCGCCAGCAGCCAAAAGGGATTCACAGATACGCAGTATTTT
NA | TRBJ2-7 | NA | TRBV7-9 | CASSSQFRAYEQYF | TGTGCCAGCAGCTCCCAGTTTAGAGCCTACGAGCAGTACTTC
many | TRBJ2-5 | NA | TRBV2 | CASSLTHQETQYF | TGTGCCAGCAGTCTAACACACCAAGAGACCCAGTACTTC
many | TRBJ2-3 | TRBD1 | TRBV7-8 | CASSFGQGGTDTQYF | TGTGCCAGCAGCTTTGGACAGGGCGGAACAGATACGCAGTATTTT
many | TRBJ2-6 | NA | TRBV2 | CATGVGANVLTF | TGTGCCACAGGAGTGGGGGCCAACGTCCTGACTTTC
many | TRBJ2-3 | TRBD2 | TRBV20-1 | CSAAPIAGRTDTQYF | TGCAGTGCCGCCCCCATAGCGGGAAGAACAGATACGCAGTATTTT
many | TRBJ2-3 | TRBD1 | TRBV2 | CASRKTGTRTDTQYF | TGTGCCAGCAGAAAGACAGGGACCCGCACAGATACGCAGTATTTT
many | TRBJ2-1 | TRBD2 | TRBV7-2 | CASSAGLAGFDEQFF | TGTGCCAGCAGCGCAGGACTAGCGGGATTCGATGAGCAGTTCTTC
NA | TRBJ2-7 | TRBD1 | TRBV5-1 | CASSLEPHRGFNEQYF | TGCGCCAGCAGCTTGGAACCCCACAGGGGTTTCAACGAGCAGTACTTC
NA | TRBJ1-1 | TRBD1 | TRBV3-1 | CASSRTGALNTEAFF | TGTGCCAGCAGCCGGACAGGGGCCCTGAACACTGAAGCTTTCTTT
NA | TRBJ1-1 | NA | TRBV7-2 | CASSPDVGRGTEAFF | TGTGCCAGCAGCCCGGATGTAGGGAGAGGCACTGAAGCTTTCTTT
many | TRBJ2-1 | NA | TRBV11-3 | CASSPTHSNEQFF | TGTGCCAGCAGCCCCACTCACAGCAATGAGCAGTTCTTC
many | TRBJ1-5 | NA | TRBV6-1 | CASSYRQDNQPQHF | TGTGCCAGCAGTTATAGGCAGGACAATCAGCCCCAGCATTTT
many | TRBJ1-2 | NA | TRBV20-1 | CSARDIGDQYGYTF | TGCAGTGCTAGAGATATCGGGGACCAGTATGGCTACACCTTC
many | TRBJ2-7 | NA | TRBV7-9 | CASSSPPLGNEQYF | TGTGCCAGCAGCTCACCCCCACTAGGGAACGAGCAGTACTTC
NA | TRBJ1-1 | TRBD1 | TRBV20-1 | CSGATGTGNTEAFF | TGCAGTGGGGCCACCGGGACAGGGAACACTGAAGCTTTCTTT
NA | TRBJ2-1 | TRBD1 | TRBV5-6 | CASSWGQGSNEQFF | TGTGCCAGCAGCTGGGGACAGGGGTCCAATGAGCAGTTCTTC
NA | TRBJ2-3 | TRBD2 | TRBV28 | CASGLAGGSDTQYF | TGTGCCAGTGGACTAGCGGGAGGGTCAGATACGCAGTATTTT
NA | TRBJ2-1 | TRBD1 | TRBV15 | CATSPAPDRADNEQFF | TGTGCCACCAGCCCTGCCCCGGACAGGGCGGACAATGAGCAGTTCTTC
few | TRBJ2-7 | NA | TRBV19 | CATHGQTYEQYF | TGTGCCACTCACGGACAGACCTACGAGCAGTACTTC
NA | TRBJ1-4 | NA | TRBV6-1 | CASSDEGGRGKLFF | TGTGCCAGCAGTGACGAAGGGGGTCGGGGAAAACTGTTTTTT
many | TRBJ2-1 | NA | TRBV12-3/TRBV12-4 | CASSLYGREQFF | TGTGCCAGCAGTTTGTACGGCAGGGAGCAGTTCTTC
many | TRBJ2-5 | TRBD1 | TRBV20-1 | CSAVKAGTVKETQYF | TGCAGTGCCGTCAAAGCAGGGACAGTTAAAGAGACCCAGTACTTC
NA | TRBJ1-1 | NA | TRBV19 | CASSVGPESSEAFF | TGTGCCAGTAGTGTAGGTCCCGAGAGCAGTGAAGCTTTCTTT
many | TRBJ1-6 | TRBD1 | TRBV12-3/TRBV12-4 | CASSRDSHNSPLHF | TGTGCCAGCAGCCGGGACAGTCATAATTCACCCCTCCACTTT
NA | TRBJ1-3 | NA | TRBV4-1 | CASSQEIGGSGNTIYF | TGCGCCAGCAGCCAAGAGATAGGGGGCTCTGGAAACACCATATATTTT
many | TRBJ1-2 | NA | TRBV6-1 | CASSQTATYGYTF | TGTGCCAGCAGTCAGACTGCGACCTATGGCTACACCTTC
many | TRBJ2-1 | TRBD2 | TRBV7-2 | CASSETSGRGNEQFF | TGTGCCAGCAGCGAGACTAGCGGGAGAGGCAATGAGCAGTTCTTC
few | TRBJ2-1 | NA | TRBV20-1 | CSARDAKRGTSYNEQFF | TGCAGTGCTAGAGATGCAAAAAGGGGAACATCCTACAATGAGCAGTTCTTC